This T cell receptor beta chain comes out of a study of shared clonotypes between healthy human individuals. Sorted-subset replicate PCRs used 150 to 200 ng DNA, roughly 28,000 T cell genomes. Using immunoSEQ multiplex PCR, the repertoire was profiled, and TCRdb retains in-frame clones only, with some absent. The sample gives about 2 million clones, 85% to 95% of which show up once; 0.1% to 0.15% is in the top ten. A remark on this clone: The antigen remains unidentified.

Notes on the study in general: Only a few donors were included, so the genetic and exposure-history diversity represented was limited.

This CDR3 has 16 residues. V gave up 3 bases and J gave up 0 bases, with 12 bases separating them. CDR1 MDHEN and CDR2 SYDVKM come from the germline V gene. What was sequenced was naive CD4+ T cells sorted from blood. Subset noted: CD45RA+ positively selected. The V call is TRBV28, the J call TRBJ1-5, with D perhaps TRBD1 (6 bases). The receptor was isolated from a man younger than 35 in good health. The CDR3 DNA is TGTGCCAGCAGTTTGGATGACAGGCTTAGCAATCAGCCCCAGCATTTT. This sequence encodes CASSLDDRLSNQPQHF.